These 15 T cell receptor beta chains originate from one sample sequenced in a study of a mutant IDH1 vaccine in newly diagnosed glioma. Indicated time point: week 35, safety follow-up. All doses held 300 ug of mutant IDH1 20-mer peptide, with topical imiquimod. Sequencing was performed with immunoSEQ multiplex PCR; in TCRdb, only in-frame clones are kept and a portion is missing. The table lists about 32,000 clones, roughly 78% of them singletons. Their specific antigens are unknown. Here the sequenced sample was PBMCs, taken from a glioma patient whose treatment included an IDH1 peptide vaccine. Receptors were obtained from a man aged 35 to 55 with glioma. Some clones in this sample may be carry-over from other donors' samples.

The gene calls are TRBV6-5 and TRBJ2-2, with D unresolved. Trimming stripped 6 bases from V and 1 base from J, with 3 bases between. Germline CDR1 MNHEY, CDR2 SVGAGI. The CDR3 contains 12 residues. The CDR3 DNA reads as TGTGCCAGCAGGAGGAACACCGGGGAGCTGTTTTTT. Translating it yields CASRRNTGELFF.

CDR3 DNA: TGCGCCAGCAGCCAAGTAACTAGCGGGGGTTTCCAAGAGACCCAGTACTTC. Amino acids: CASSQVTSGGFQETQYF. This sequence joins TRBV4-1 and TRBJ2-5; 11 bases line up with TRBD2. Germline values: CDR1 MGHRA, CDR2 YSYEKL. The length of the CDR3 is 17 residues. The ends lost 1 base at V and 1 base at J; junction bases unmatched: 5.

This chain uses TRBV19 with TRBJ2-5; 9 nucleotides align to TRBD2. CDR1 LNHDA and CDR2 SQIVND come from the germline V gene (reference sequence). V dropped 7 bases and J dropped 5; count of bases not matched to a gene: 8. This CDR3 is built from 14 residues. The DNA of the CDR3 is TGTGCCAGTACCCCGACTAGCGGTTCGGAGACCCAGTACTTC. Amino acids: CASTPTSGSETQYF. Variable domain in full (rest from reference TRBV19 and TRBJ2-5): DGGITQSPKYLFRKEGQNVTLSCEQNLNHDAMYWYRQDPGQGLRLIYYSQIVNDFQKGDIAEGYSVSREKKESFPLTVTSAQKNPTAFYLCASTPTSGSETQYFGPGTRLLVL.

This chain uses TRBV11-2 with TRBJ1-4; D call uncertain. There are 15 residues in the CDR3. Trimming removed 4 bases at V and 2 bases at J, with 11 bases between. CDR1 is SGHAT and CDR2 is FQNNGV in the germline V gene. CDR3 region: CASSSSMGTNEKLFF. CDR3 sequence (DNA): TGTGCCAGCAGCTCCTCTATGGGGACTAATGAAAAACTGTTTTTT.

This clone was detected once. This sequence joins TRBV30 and TRBJ1-2; D may be TRBD1 (5 bases). Looked up from germline, CDR1 is GTSNPN and CDR2 is SVGIG (reference sequence). This CDR3 has 14 amino acids. V shed 4 bases and J shed 3 bases, with 15 bases lying between them. CDR3 sequence (DNA): TGTGCCTGGATCGCTGATCTGGGGGACTATGGCTACACCTTC. Protein product: CAWIADLGDYGYTF.

J is TRBJ2-1 and V is TRBV6-4; 7 positions agree with TRBD1. Looked up from germline, CDR1 is MRHNA and CDR2 is SNTAGT. With V trimmed by 3 bases and J by 6 bases, 8 bases remained unmatched. The CDR3 has 15 amino acids. This CDR3 reads CASSEADGTVNEQFF. The CDR3, as DNA: TGTGCCAGCAGTGAGGCCGACGGGACAGTCAATGAGCAGTTCTTC.

The chain recombines TRBV5-5 with TRBJ2-5; perhaps TRBD2 as D (6 bases). The CDR3 runs 13 residues. CDR1 is SGHKS and CDR2 is YYEKEE in the germline V gene (reference sequence). V lost 5 bases to trimming and J lost 3 bases, with 11 bases between them. CDR3: CASSLTGEETQYF. In nucleotides, the CDR3 is TGTGCCAGCAGTCTGACGGGGGAAGAGACCCAGTACTTC.

The genes are TRBV5-6 and TRBJ2-7; D gene ambiguous. The V gene's germline CDR1 is SGHDT and CDR2 YYEEEE. The CDR3 length is 12 residues. V dropped 5 bases and J dropped 5 bases, with 11 bases sitting between them. The CDR3 DNA is TGTGCCAGCAGGTTCTCGCAGGACGAGCAGTACTTC. Protein: CASRFSQDEQYF.

This clone was seen more than once but under ten times. The chain combines TRBV30 with TRBJ1-2; 10 bases line up with TRBD1. Germline trimming cut 3 bases from V and 4 bases from J; bases unmatched to any gene: 8. Germline V gene lookup returns CDR1 GTSNPN and CDR2 SVGIG (reference sequence). This CDR3 spans 15 amino acids. CDR3 coding DNA: TGTGCCTGGAGGACAGGGGGCGCATTGACCTATGGCTACACCTTC. Protein sequence: CAWRTGGALTYGYTF.

This clone showed up just once. The rearrangement links TRBV10-3 to TRBJ2-6; D is undetermined. Trimming took off 6 bases at V and 0 bases at J, with 21 bases between the two ends. CDR3 length: 19 amino acids. The V gene's germline CDR1 is ENHRY and CDR2 SYGVKD. The CDR3: CAIRELDRPQYSGANVLTF. The CDR3 DNA is TGTGCCATCAGAGAACTGGACCGCCCCCAATACTCTGGGGCCAACGTCCTGACTTTC.

This chain uses TRBV4-2 with TRBJ2-6; D call uncertain. Germline values: CDR1 LGHNA, CDR2 YNFKEQ. The ends were cut back, 2 bases at V and 0 bases at J, with 11 bases in the middle. CDR3 length equals 17 residues. The CDR3, as DNA: TGTGCCAGCAGCCAATCTGGAACACCCTCTGGGGCCAACGTCCTGACTTTC. Its protein product is CASSQSGTPSGANVLTF.

This chain connects TRBV29-1 to TRBJ2-1; D ambiguous. From germline, CDR1 is SQVTM and CDR2 ANQGSEA. This CDR3 has 15 residues. V was shortened by 2 bases and J by 2 bases, with 13 bases between the two germline ends. The CDR3 spells CSVEWMAPPYNEQFF. The CDR3, as DNA: TGCAGCGTTGAATGGATGGCCCCCCCCTACAATGAGCAGTTCTTC.

The chain uses TRBV4-3 and TRBJ1-4; tentatively, D is TRBD1 (6 bases). Germline CDR1 and CDR2: LGHNA and YSLEER. This CDR3 spans 15 amino acids. The germline V and J ends were trimmed by 0 bases and 8 bases, with 13 bases remaining between them. CDR3 sequence reads: CASSQDTRGFEKLFF. DNA of the CDR3: TGCGCCAGCAGCCAAGATACCAGGGGATTCGAAAAACTGTTTTTT.

V gene TRBV30 combines with J gene TRBJ1-2; 8 bases align to TRBD1. The CDR3 has 15 amino acids. Germline-derived CDR1 and CDR2 are GTSNPN and SVGIG (reference sequence). J was trimmed by 1 base and V by 4 bases; bases with no gene match: 8. The CDR3 loop is CAWKPQDRDNYGYTF. CDR3 bases: TGTGCCTGGAAGCCCCAGGACAGGGATAACTATGGCTACACCTTC.

V usage is TRBV18 and J usage is TRBJ1-5; TRBD1 is a possible D gene (5 bases). From germline, CDR1 is KGHSH and CDR2 LQKENI. The CDR3 is 16 amino acids. Trimming shortened V by 3 bases and J by 1 base, and 13 bases separated the two germline ends. CDR3: CASSPTLGGSNQPQHF. The CDR3 DNA is TGTGCCAGCTCACCGACACTTGGGGGAAGCAATCAGCCCCAGCATTTT.